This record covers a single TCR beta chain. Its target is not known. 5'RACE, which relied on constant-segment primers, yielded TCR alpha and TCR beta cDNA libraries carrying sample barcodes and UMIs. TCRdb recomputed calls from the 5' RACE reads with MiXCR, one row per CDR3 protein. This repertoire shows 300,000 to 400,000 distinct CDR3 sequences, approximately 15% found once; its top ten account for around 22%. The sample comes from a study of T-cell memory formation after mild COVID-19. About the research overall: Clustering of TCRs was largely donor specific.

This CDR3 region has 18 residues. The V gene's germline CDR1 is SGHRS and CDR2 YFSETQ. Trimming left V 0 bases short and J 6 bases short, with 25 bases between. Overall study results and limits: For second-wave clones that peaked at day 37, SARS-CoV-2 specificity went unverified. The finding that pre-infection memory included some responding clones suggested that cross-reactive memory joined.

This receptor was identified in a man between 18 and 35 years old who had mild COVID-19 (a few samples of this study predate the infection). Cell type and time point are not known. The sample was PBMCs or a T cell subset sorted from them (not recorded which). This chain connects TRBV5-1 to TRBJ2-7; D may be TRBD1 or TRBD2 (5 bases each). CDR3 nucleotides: TGCGCCAGCAGCTTGGCCATCGCAGCGGCAGGGTTTATCGCCGAGCAGTACTTC. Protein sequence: CASSLAIAAAGFIAEQYF. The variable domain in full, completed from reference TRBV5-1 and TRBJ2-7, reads KAGVTQTPRYLIKTRGQQVTLSCSPISGHRSVSWYQQTPGQGLQFLFEYFSETQRNKGNFPGRFSGRQFSNSRSEMNVSTLELGDSALYLCASSLAIAAAGFIAEQYFGPGTRLTVT.